This T cell receptor beta chain derives from a study of molecular identifiers for immune sequencing clone quantification. As to this clonotype: Its antigen is currently unknown. One base away lies a much larger clone, so this may be a sequencing read error.

Study outcomes and limitations: More than 98% of effector molecules, versus under 1% of naive-cell molecules, belonged to clones above 20 RNA copies.

Preparation of the bulk TCR libraries relied on previously described methods and listed TCR primers. MiXCR, run by TCRdb on the PCR reads, gives a single entry per CDR3 protein. The repertoire holds over 550,000 distinct CDR3 sequences, with roughly 25% as singletons. CDR3 size: 16 residues. Trimming removed 5 bases from V and 3 bases from J, with 14 bases in between. Naive CD8 T cell sorting was performed on the CD8+CD4-CCR7+CD45RA+ phenotype. The TCR sequence derives from a human donor in good health. Some libraries in this study had Jurkat cell RNA spiked in. Sequenced sample: naive CD8+ T cells from blood, with Jurkat cell RNA spiked in. Documented subset: FACS-sorted CD8+CD4-CCR7+CD45RA+ naive T cells. The chain employs TRBV12-3 or TRBV12-4 and TRBJ2-6; D may correspond to TRBD1 or TRBD2 (6 bases each). CDR3 coding DNA: TGTGCCAGCAGTACCACAGGGACTGGTGGGGCCAACGTCCTGACTTTC. It yields the protein CASSTTGTGGANVLTF.